Below are 17 T cell receptor beta chains sequenced from a single sample in a study of post-analysis software for immune sequencing data. Unique molecular identifiers featured in each of the TCR beta cDNA libraries. TCRdb re-called the PCR reads with MiXCR, one entry per CDR3 protein. The sample has 600,000 to 750,000 distinct CDR3 sequences, over 45% seen once. Regarding the study as a whole: Comparison of patients with controls showed five or six TRBV segments more frequent in patients, TRBV5-6, TRBV5-1 and TRBV20-1 among them.

No cognate antigen is known for these TCRs. Sequences were obtained from blood. These receptors were taken from a girl aged 2-9 years with multiple sclerosis.

The chain combines TRBV3-1 with TRBJ1-2; TRBD1 agrees at 9 bases. The V and J ends lost 0 bases and 4 bases, in that order; junction bases with no gene match: 15. The germline CDR1 and CDR2 sequences are LGHDT and YNNKEL (reference sequence). The CDR3 length is 19 residues. The CDR3 reads CASSQDIWGQGEGPYGYTF. CDR3 bases: TGTGCCAGCAGCCAAGATATTTGGGGACAGGGTGAGGGGCCCTATGGCTACACCTTC.

This clonotype came up a few times. This CDR3 reads CATRERGAGRDTQYF. CDR3 nucleotide sequence: TGTGCCACCAGGGAGAGAGGGGCGGGCAGGGATACGCAGTATTTT. The chain combines TRBV15 with TRBJ2-3, with D possibly being TRBD1 or TRBD2 (5 bases each). CDR1 LNHNV and CDR2 YYDKDF come from the germline V gene (reference sequence). V was trimmed by 6 bases and J by 6 bases, leaving 19 bases between them. There are 15 residues in the CDR3.

The table lists this clonotype with a few counts. The chain couples TRBV3-1 to TRBJ2-1; D gene uncertain. This CDR3 contains 13 residues. The V gene's germline CDR1 is LGHDT and CDR2 YNNKEL (reference sequence). V shed 0 bases and J shed 6 bases, with 6 bases lying between them. DNA for the CDR3: TGTGCCAGCAGCCAAGAAGTCGTCAATGAGCAGTTCTTC. This codes for CASSQEVVNEQFF.

This clonotype showed up just once. The genes are TRBV7-2 and TRBJ2-5; D gene unclear. Germline-derived CDR1 and CDR2 are SGHTA and FQGNSA. V was shortened by 0 bases and J by 4 bases, with 6 bases between the two germline ends. The CDR3 has 13 amino acids. CDR3 region: CASSLAPTETQYF. The CDR3 nucleotides read TGTGCCAGCAGCTTAGCTCCTACAGAGACCCAGTACTTC.

The rearrangement joins TRBV18 to TRBJ2-3; D is undetermined. This CDR3 is built from 15 residues. Trimming took off 3 bases at V and 2 bases at J, with 12 bases between the two ends. The germline V gene has CDR1 KGHSH and CDR2 LQKENI. The CDR3 spells CASSPSATYTDTQYF. Here the CDR3 DNA reads TGTGCCAGCTCACCGTCGGCGACCTACACAGATACGCAGTATTTT.

The chain is built from TRBV10-1 and TRBJ2-1; no clear D gene. The V end lost 10 bases, the J end lost 4 bases, and 17 bases lay between the germline ends. The germline V gene has CDR1 WNHNN and CDR2 SYGVQD (reference sequence). The CDR3 totals 14 residues. This chain's CDR3 is CATTLTRAYNEQFF. Here the CDR3 DNA reads TGCGCCACGACTCTGACAAGGGCGTACAATGAGCAGTTCTTC.

The chain is built from TRBV20-1 and TRBJ2-1, with D perhaps TRBD2 (6 bases). Germline lookup yields CDR1 DFQATT and CDR2 SNEGSKA (reference sequence). The CDR3 has 12 residues. V lost 6 bases, J lost 6 bases, and 12 bases lay in between. The CDR3 DNA follows: TGCAGTGCCCTGCCGGGAGCCAATGAGCAGTTCTTC. Residues: CSALPGANEQFF.

In DNA, the CDR3 is TGTGCCAGCAGCTTAAGTAGAGACTACGAGCAGTACTTC. Translated, it gives CASSLSRDYEQYF. J is TRBJ2-7 and V is TRBV7-3; the D is unclear. In germline, CDR1 is SGHTA, CDR2 FQGTGA. The V end was cut by 1 base, the J end by 3 bases, with 7 bases between. The CDR3 has 13 amino acids.

This clonotype was seen a few times. The chain links TRBV29-1 to TRBJ2-5; D gene uncertain. Between the trimmed V and J ends, which lost 7 bases and 1 base, there was a span of 13 bases. The CDR3 length is 13 residues. CDR1 is SQVTM, CDR2 ANQGSEA, per germline. This chain's CDR3 is CSAARAVQETQYF. DNA for the CDR3: TGCAGCGCCGCAAGGGCGGTCCAAGAGACCCAGTACTTC.

J is TRBJ2-5 and V is TRBV20-1, with 10 bases fitting TRBD2. V dropped 6 bases and J dropped 2; count of bases not matched to a gene: 9. The CDR3 is 15 residues long. Germline assignment: CDR1 DFQATT and CDR2 SNEGSKA (reference sequence). The CDR3: CSASTSGVGQETQYF. In nucleotides, the CDR3 is TGCAGTGCATCAACTAGCGGGGTGGGACAAGAGACCCAGTACTTC.

This clonotype has only one observation. V is TRBV29-1 and J is TRBJ2-5, with D possibly being TRBD2 (5 bases). CDR3 length: 12 amino acids. Germline CDR1 and CDR2: SQVTM and ANQGSEA. V dropped 6 bases and J dropped 4 bases, with 12 bases sitting between them. CDR3: CSVWERGETQYF. CDR3 bases: TGCAGCGTCTGGGAGAGAGGAGAGACCCAGTACTTC. Together with reference TRBV29-1 and TRBJ2-5, the CDR3 gives the full variable domain: SAVISQKPSRDICQRGTSLTIQCQVDSQVTMMFWYRQQPGQSLTLIATANQGSEATYESGFVIDKFPISRPNLTFSTLTVSNMSPEDSSIYLCSVWERGETQYFGPGTRLLVL.

This clonotype is a singleton in its sample. Given a much more abundant clone one base away, this may be a read error. The J gene is TRBJ1-2, the V gene TRBV12-3 or TRBV12-4, with no clear D. V was clipped by 3 bases and J by 4 bases, with 6 bases between them. This CDR3 is 12 amino acids long. The CDR3 region has the DNA TGTGCCAGCAGTTTCGACACCTATGGCTACACCTTC. Residues: CASSFDTYGYTF.

The chain uses TRBV12-3 or TRBV12-4 and TRBJ2-7; 9 positions agree with TRBD2. V was clipped by 5 bases and J by 7 bases; unmatched bases: 18. The CDR3 totals 17 residues. The CDR3 DNA follows: TGTGCCAGCAGTACCTCGTGGGCTAGCGGGACCCCAGGAGAGCAGTACTTC. The encoded protein is CASSTSWASGTPGEQYF.

This sequence joins TRBV7-2 and TRBJ2-1; D call uncertain. V lost 1 base to trimming and J lost 4 bases, with 8 bases between them. Germline CDR1 reads SGHTA; CDR2 reads FQGNSA. The CDR3 is 14 residues long. The CDR3 DNA follows: TGTGCCAGCAGCTTAGTCGACCATTACAATGAGCAGTTCTTC. Translating gives CASSLVDHYNEQFF.

This clonotype was observed a single time. V is TRBV29-1 and J is TRBJ2-7, with a tentative D call TRBD2 (6 bases). The V end was cut by 5 bases, the J end by 0 bases, with 14 bases between. The CDR3 runs to 14 residues. Germline loops: CDR1 SQVTM, CDR2 ANQGSEA. The DNA of the CDR3 is TGCAGCGTTTGTTGGGGGGAGAGCTCCTACGAGCAGTACTTC. Its protein is CSVCWGESSYEQYF.

V gene TRBV3-1 combines with J gene TRBJ2-1, with D hard to call. There are 12 residues in the CDR3. Germline V gene sequence: CDR1 LGHDT, CDR2 YNNKEL (reference sequence). Trimming shortened V by 0 bases and J by 7 bases, and 4 bases separated the two germline ends. As DNA, the CDR3 is TGTGCCAGCAGCCAAGATCGGAATGAGCAGTTCTTC. As protein: CASSQDRNEQFF.

This chain joins TRBV19 and TRBJ1-5; TRBD1 agrees at 10 bases. Per germline, CDR1 LNHDA and CDR2 SQIVND (reference sequence). V dropped 4 bases and J dropped 7; count of bases not matched to a gene: 7. CDR3 length: 15 amino acids. CDR3 bases: TGTGCCAGTAGTACGAGAGGGACAGGGGAACAGCCCCAGCATTTT. As protein: CASSTRGTGEQPQHF.